Listed below are T cell receptor beta chains from one sample, sequenced in a study of blood T cell repertoires in COVID-19. Sequencing was performed with immunoSEQ multiplex PCR; in TCRdb, only in-frame clones are kept and a portion is missing. The table lists about 150,000 clones, around 90% of them singletons. Sequenced input: peripheral blood. The receptors originated from a woman aged 55-75 years with active or convalescent COVID-19. CDR3s include the opening cysteine and the closing phenylalanine or tryptophan. The D gene is left open where the match is weak. Clone size is shown for a subset of rows, as once, few, many or a class of expanded clone.

v_gene	abundance	d_gene	j_gene	CDR3aa	CDR3nt
TRBV21-1	.	.	TRBJ1-4	CASSKEDPAGQGAHRVRLAEKLFF	TGTGCCAGCAGCAAAGAGGATCCGGCAGGACAGGGGGCGCATAGGGTTAGGTTGGCTGAAAAACTGTTTTTT
TRBV7-2	.	.	TRBJ1-4	CASAAGIVEKLFF	TGTGCCAGCGCCGCAGGGATTGTAGAAAAACTGTTTTTT
TRBV9	.	TRBD1	TRBJ1-1	CASSVDPGGTEAFF	TGTGCCAGCAGCGTAGACCCAGGGGGAACTGAAGCTTTCTTT
TRBV5-1	.	TRBD1	TRBJ1-5	CASSPKPGQGAFPPSYSNQPQHF	TGCGCCAGCAGCCCAAAGCCGGGACAGGGGGCGTTCCCGCCCTCTTATAGCAATCAGCCCCAGCATTTT
TRBV6-5	.	TRBD2	TRBJ2-2	CASRVGGELAGELFF	TGTGCCAGCAGAGTGGGAGGGGAGTTGGCCGGGGAGCTGTTTTTT
TRBV7-9	.	TRBD1	TRBJ2-3	CASSLTGGADTQYF	TGTGCCAGCAGCTTAACAGGGGGCGCAGATACGCAGTATTTT
TRBV5-1	.	.	TRBJ1-4	CASSLGTDSTNEKLFF	TGCGCCAGCAGCCTAGGGACTGATTCAACTAATGAAAAACTGTTTTTT
TRBV19	few	TRBD2	TRBJ2-5	CASSASGRQETQYF	TGTGCCAGTTCGGCTAGCGGGAGACAAGAGACCCAGTACTTC
TRBV5-4	.	TRBD2	TRBJ2-3	CASSAGLAGSDTQYF	TGTGCCAGCAGCGCAGGACTAGCGGGGTCCGATACGCAGTATTTT
TRBV5-8	.	TRBD1	TRBJ1-1	CASSLPSGGNTEAFF	TGTGCCAGCAGCTTGCCCTCAGGGGGGAACACTGAAGCTTTCTTT
TRBV15	.	TRBD1	TRBJ1-2	CATRQDRGPGAYGYTF	TGTGCCACCCGCCAGGACAGGGGGCCAGGGGCCTATGGCTACACCTTC
TRBV7-2	.	.	TRBJ1-1	CASRADQALNTEAFF	TGTGCCAGCAGAGCGGATCAGGCCCTGAACACTGAAGCTTTCTTT
TRBV18	.	TRBD1	TRBJ1-5	CASSPRDRGRDQPQHF	TGTGCCAGCTCACCGAGGGACAGGGGGCGGGATCAGCCCCAGCATTTT
TRBV2	.	TRBD1	TRBJ1-4	CASRTGTVNEKLFF	TGTGCCAGCAGAACCGGGACAGTGAATGAAAAACTGTTTTTT
TRBV19	.	.	TRBJ2-7	CASSLTVSYEQYF	TGTGCCAGTAGTCTGACAGTTTCCTACGAGCAGTACTTC
TRBV5-6	.	TRBD1	TRBJ1-2	CASRGQGANYGYTF	TGTGCCAGCAGGGGACAGGGAGCTAACTATGGCTACACCTTC
TRBV12-3/TRBV12-4	once	.	TRBJ2-1	CASNPGDNEQFF	TGTGCCAGCAATCCAGGGGACAATGAGCAGTTCTTC
TRBV14	.	.	TRBJ2-3	CASSQVGTGADTQYF	TGTGCCAGCAGCCAAGTGGGAACGGGGGCAGATACGCAGTATTTT
TRBV5-1	.	.	TRBJ2-1	CASSLGRVSYNEQFF	TGCGCCAGCAGCTTGGGGAGGGTCTCCTACAATGAGCAGTTCTTC
TRBV19	once	TRBD1	TRBJ1-2	CASSLRDRELVDGYTF	TGTGCCAGTAGCCTACGGGACAGGGAATTGGTGGATGGCTACACCTTC
TRBV10-3	once	.	TRBJ1-5	CATSKGDNQPQHF	TGTGCCACCTCAAAGGGGGACAATCAGCCCCAGCATTTT
TRBV2	.	.	TRBJ1-3	CASTQTGSGNTIYF	TGTGCCAGCACCCAGACGGGGTCTGGAAACACCATATATTTT
TRBV5-8	.	TRBD2	TRBJ2-7	CASSFFYGLAGDYEQYF	TGTGCCAGCAGCTTTTTCTACGGACTAGCGGGGGACTACGAGCAGTACTTC
TRBV2	.	TRBD1	TRBJ2-7	CASSARTGSTSAYEQYF	TGTGCCAGCAGTGCGAGGACAGGGTCCACTTCAGCCTACGAGCAGTACTTC
TRBV6-1	once	.	TRBJ2-3	CASSEARDSYTDTQYF	TGTGCCAGCAGTGAAGCGCGGGACAGCTACACAGATACGCAGTATTTT
TRBV5-1	.	.	TRBJ2-3	CASSLEPSSTDTQYF	TGCGCCAGCAGCTTGGAGCCTTCATCCACAGATACGCAGTATTTT
TRBV11-2	.	TRBD1	TRBJ1-1	CASSLVGTGVNTEAFF	TGTGCCAGCAGCTTAGTGGGGACAGGGGTGAACACTGAAGCTTTCTTT
TRBV27	.	.	TRBJ1-1	CASKTRTAENTEAFF	TGTGCCAGCAAGACCCGGACAGCCGAGAACACTGAAGCTTTCTTT
TRBV18	.	.	TRBJ1-1	CASSPTGETIEAFF	TGTGCCAGCTCACCGACCGGGGAGACCATTGAAGCTTTCTTT
TRBV6-1	.	.	TRBJ1-2	CASSEENRALSGYTF	TGTGCCAGCAGTGAAGAAAACAGGGCTTTAAGCGGCTACACCTTC
TRBV25-1	few	.	TRBJ1-2	CASRRGVDYGYTF	TGTGCCAGTAGGAGGGGAGTTGACTATGGCTACACCTTC
TRBV10-3	once	TRBD1	TRBJ1-2	CAISEPGQGLYGYTF	TGTGCCATCAGTGAACCGGGACAGGGGCTCTATGGCTACACCTTC
TRBV4-1	.	.	TRBJ1-3	CASSQLPSSGNTIYF	TGCGCCAGCAGCCAACTACCAAGCTCTGGAAACACCATATATTTT
TRBV10-1	.	TRBD1	TRBJ1-5	CASSEGTGHQPQHF	TGCGCCAGCAGCGAAGGGACAGGGCATCAGCCCCAGCATTTT
TRBV5-6	.	.	TRBJ2-2	CASSLWSGTPNTGELFF	TGTGCCAGCAGCTTGTGGTCCGGGACTCCTAACACCGGGGAGCTGTTTTTT
TRBV10-1	.	TRBD2	TRBJ2-3	CASSETGTSGGIADTQYF	TGCGCCAGCAGTGAGACGGGGACTAGCGGGGGGATTGCAGATACGCAGTATTTT
TRBV5-1	.	.	TRBJ2-7	CASSPTGQPSYEQYF	TGCGCCAGCAGCCCTACCGGACAGCCGTCCTACGAGCAGTACTTC
TRBV5-1	once	TRBD1	TRBJ1-5	CASSSGDRNNQPQHF	TGCGCCAGCAGCTCGGGGGACAGAAACAATCAGCCCCAGCATTTT
TRBV6-1	.	.	TRBJ1-4	CASSDHSSNEKLFF	TGTGCCAGCAGTGATCACTCTTCTAATGAAAAACTGTTTTTT
TRBV11-2	.	.	TRBJ2-7	CASSLTYEQYF	TGTGCCAGCAGCCTAACCTACGAGCAGTACTTC
TRBV6-5	.	.	TRBJ1-2	CASSQSGAFNYGYTF	TGTGCCAGCAGTCAGTCAGGGGCCTTTAACTATGGCTACACCTTC
TRBV4-3	.	TRBD1	TRBJ2-7	CASSQGPMTGFPYEQYF	TGCGCCAGCAGCCAAGGCCCGATGACAGGGTTCCCCTACGAGCAGTACTTC
TRBV6-5	.	TRBD1	TRBJ1-1	CASSTNRGREAFF	TGTGCCAGCAGTACAAACAGGGGAAGGGAAGCTTTCTTT
TRBV5-6	once	.	TRBJ2-1	CASSLGLGEQFF	TGTGCCAGCAGCCTGGGGCTAGGCGAGCAGTTCTTC
TRBV9	few	TRBD2	TRBJ2-5	CASSVSSGGTQETQYF	TGTGCCAGCAGCGTCTCTAGCGGGGGGACCCAAGAGACCCAGTACTTC
TRBV6-5	.	.	TRBJ2-7	CASSPGTKYEQYF	TGTGCCAGCAGCCCCGGGACAAAGTACGAGCAGTACTTC
TRBV19	few	.	TRBJ1-5	CASSIGGSRSNQPQHF	TGTGCCAGTAGTATCGGGGGGTCTCGTAGCAATCAGCCCCAGCATTTT
TRBV7-8	.	TRBD2	TRBJ2-3	CASSARLAGVTDTQYF	TGTGCCAGCAGCGCCCGACTAGCGGGGGTGACAGATACGCAGTATTTT
TRBV9	.	.	TRBJ2-5	CASSPRGGHAETQYF	TGTGCCAGCAGCCCCCGTGGGGGCCACGCGGAGACCCAGTACTTC
TRBV19	.	.	TRBJ1-5	CASSSRGLFNQPQHF	TGTGCCAGTAGTAGCCGGGGACTATTCAATCAGCCCCAGCATTTT
TRBV30	.	TRBD2	TRBJ2-7	CAWSVGGGGVYEQYF	TGTGCCTGGAGTGTGGGCGGGGGTGGAGTCTACGAGCAGTACTTC
TRBV7-9	.	TRBD1	TRBJ1-2	CASSSTGIDGYTF	TGTGCCAGCAGCTCGACAGGGATCGATGGCTACACCTTC
TRBV9	.	TRBD2	TRBJ2-3	CASSVGLAGGKDTQYF	TGTGCCAGCAGCGTAGGGCTAGCGGGGGGAAAAGATACGCAGTATTTT
TRBV9	.	TRBD2	TRBJ2-5	CASSVAGLGGQETQYF	TGTGCCAGCAGCGTCGCAGGCCTGGGGGGGCAAGAGACCCAGTACTTC
TRBV3-1/TRBV3-2	once	TRBD1	TRBJ1-2	CASSQDGNRDRGQSFGYGYTF	TGTGCCAGCAGCCAAGATGGGAACCGGGACAGGGGCCAATCTTTCGGGTATGGCTACACCTTC
TRBV4-1	.	.	TRBJ1-3	CASRKDLYSGTSGNTIYF	TGCGCCAGCAGGAAGGACTTATACTCCGGCACCTCTGGAAACACCATATATTTT